This T cell receptor (beta chain) was sequenced in a study of cytomegalovirus exposure and HLA in healthy donors. The table came from immunoSEQ multiplex PCR; TCRdb's copy has only in-frame clones and leaves some out. This sample yields over 120,000 clones, of which about 94% are seen a single time; less than 2% belongs to the top ten. This CDR3 is 13 amino acids long. Losses at the gene ends were 5 bases for V and 4 bases for J; bases not matched to a gene: 5. The germline CDR1 and CDR2 sequences are SGHNT and YYREEE (reference sequence). Sequencing input: PBMCs. The TCR originated in a man aged 18 to 29 in good health and CMV-seropositive. The chain joins TRBV5-4 to TRBJ1-1, with TRBD1 identical over 7 bases. The CDR3 sequence: CASRNDRVTEAFF. The CDR3, as DNA: TGTGCCAGCAGAAACGACAGGGTCACTGAAGCTTTCTTT.